These 17 T cell receptor beta chains came from one sample sequenced in a study of blood T cell repertoires in COVID-19. Clones were sequenced by immunoSEQ multiplex PCR, and TCRdb holds only the in-frame ones, with some missing. The repertoire holds about 74,000 clones, roughly nine tenths seen once, with approximately 1.5% in the top ten. Specimen: peripheral blood. Receptor source: a man in his forties or fifties with acute or convalescent COVID-19.

The chain carries TRBV19 and TRBJ2-1; tentative D call: TRBD2 (5 bases). CDR3 length: 13 residues. The germline V and J ends were trimmed by 3 bases and 9 bases, with 12 bases remaining between them. CDR1 and CDR2 (germline): LNHDA, SQIVND (reference sequence). CDR3 nucleotide sequence: TGTGCCAGTAGTATCGGGAACTACGGTGAGCAGTTCTTC. It codes for CASSIGNYGEQFF. The variable domain in full, with the rest retrieved from reference TRBV19 and TRBJ2-1, is DGGITQSPKYLFRKEGQNVTLSCEQNLNHDAMYWYRQDPGQGLRLIYYSQIVNDFQKGDIAEGYSVSREKKESFPLTVTSAQKNPTAFYLCASSIGNYGEQFFGPGTRLTVL.

V is TRBV2 and J is TRBJ1-5; the match to TRBD1 covers 10 bases. With V trimmed by 1 base and J by 6 bases, 0 bases remained unmatched. CDR3 length: 14 amino acids. CDR1 SNHLY and CDR2 FYNNEI come from the germline V gene. The CDR3 DNA reads as TGTGCCAGCAGTGAAGGGACAGGGGGTCAGCCCCAGCATTTT. Amino acid sequence: CASSEGTGGQPQHF.

The V and J genes are TRBV9 and TRBJ1-2; D is unresolved. The V end was cut by 2 bases, the J end by 1 base, with 12 bases between. From germline, CDR1 is SGDLS and CDR2 YYNGEE. The CDR3 has 15 residues. Here the CDR3 DNA reads TGTGCCAGCAGCGTGGGTGGTGGGCTTAACTATGGCTACACCTTC. Translating it yields CASSVGGGLNYGYTF.

The chain employs TRBV7-9 and TRBJ1-1; D not certain. V dropped 2 bases and J dropped 5 bases, with 12 bases sitting between them. Per germline, CDR1 SEHNR and CDR2 FQNEAQ (reference sequence). The CDR3 is made up of 14 amino acids. The DNA of the CDR3 is TGTGCCAGCAGCTTATCGCTGGGCGATACTGAAGCTTTCTTT. Its protein is CASSLSLGDTEAFF.

The rearrangement uses TRBV5-5 and TRBJ2-1, with 7 bases that match TRBD1. Trimming removed 0 bases from V and 4 bases from J; junction bases left unmatched: 4. The CDR3 is 15 amino acids. Germline assignment: CDR1 SGHKS and CDR2 YYEKEE (reference sequence). Here the CDR3 reads CASSLEGGRYNEQFF. The CDR3 nucleotides are TGTGCCAGCAGCTTGGAAGGGGGCCGATACAATGAGCAGTTCTTC.

This clone was seen once. The chain has TRBV5-5 and TRBJ2-7; the D gene is possibly TRBD1 (6 bases). With 4 bases removed from V and 2 bases from J, the gap between germline ends came to 13 bases. The germline V gene has CDR1 SGHKS and CDR2 YYEKEE (reference sequence). This CDR3 is 14 amino acids long. CDR3 region: CASSRGQSPYEQYF. CDR3 DNA: TGTGCCAGCAGCCGAGGACAGTCACCCTACGAGCAGTACTTC.

The gene calls are TRBV7-9 and TRBJ2-2; 12 nucleotides match TRBD2. This CDR3 has 16 residues. CDR1 is SEHNR, CDR2 FQNEAQ, per germline (reference sequence). Trimming cost V 5 bases and J 4 bases; bases outside gene matches: 5. DNA of the CDR3: TGTGCCAGCAGCCATGGGACTAGCGGGCTCACCGGGGAGCTGTTTTTT. It codes for CASSHGTSGLTGELFF.

V is TRBV7-9 and J is TRBJ2-5; D call uncertain. The CDR3 runs 14 residues. CDR1 and CDR2 (germline): SEHNR, FQNEAQ (reference sequence). V gave up 1 base and J gave up 5 bases, with 11 bases separating them. CDR3 region: CASSLVLDGETQYF. CDR3 DNA sequence: TGTGCCAGCAGCTTAGTACTCGACGGGGAGACCCAGTACTTC.

The rearrangement links TRBV6-6 to TRBJ1-2; 10 positions agree with TRBD1. With 5 bases clipped from V and 3 bases from J, the junction kept 3 bases outside the gene matches. Per the germline V gene, CDR1 is MNHNY and CDR2 is SVGAGI (reference sequence). The CDR3 loop spans 14 amino acids. CDR3 in amino acids: CASSGGQGHYGYTF. Here the CDR3 DNA reads TGTGCCAGCAGTGGGGGACAGGGGCACTATGGCTACACCTTC.

The CDR3 loop reads CASSIHREKTQYF. The CDR3 nucleotides are TGTGCCAGCAGTATCCACAGGGAGAAGACCCAGTACTTC. This chain joins TRBV7-6 and TRBJ2-5, with D perhaps TRBD1 (6 bases). Germline V gene lookup returns CDR1 SGHVS and CDR2 FNYEAQ. There are 13 residues in the CDR3. V was cut by 6 bases and J by 6 bases, with 14 bases left in between.

J is TRBJ1-4 and V is TRBV28, with D possibly being TRBD1 (6 bases). The ends were cut back, 5 bases at V and 7 bases at J, with 17 bases in the middle. The CDR3 sequence is 15 residues long. Germline V gives CDR1 MDHEN, CDR2 SYDVKM. The CDR3 region has the DNA TGTGCCAGCAGTCTCATCGGCGGGGGCGGTGAAAAACTGTTTTTT. Translating it yields CASSLIGGGGEKLFF.

The chain employs TRBV9 and TRBJ1-2; D not resolved. Germline V gene lookup returns CDR1 SGDLS and CDR2 YYNGEE. The germline V and J ends were trimmed by 4 bases and 3 bases, with 19 bases remaining between them. The CDR3 covers 16 residues. CDR3 DNA: TGTGCCAGCAGCACCACCCGTCGAGGCGGGGACTATGGCTACACCTTC. This codes for CASSTTRRGGDYGYTF.

This chain joins TRBV27 and TRBJ2-3; D is perhaps TRBD1 (5 bases). Germline V gene data show CDR1 as MNHEY and CDR2 as SMNVEV (reference sequence). V dropped 4 bases and J dropped 0 bases, with 17 bases sitting between them. The CDR3 runs 17 residues. The CDR3 nucleotides read TGTGCCAGCAGTTCCCTGACAGTAATTGCTAGCACAGATACGCAGTATTTT. It translates to CASSSLTVIASTDTQYF.

The genes are TRBV27 and TRBJ1-5; weak D call: TRBD1 (5 bases). This CDR3 comprises 16 residues. CDR1 and CDR2 (germline): MNHEY, SMNVEV (reference sequence). V gave up 0 bases and J gave up 4 bases, with 13 bases separating them. The DNA for the CDR3 is TGTGCCAGCAGTTTATCGGCAGGGCTGGGTAATCAGCCCCAGCATTTT. Translated: CASSLSAGLGNQPQHF.

The chain joins TRBV6-6 to TRBJ2-5; a weak D match, TRBD1 (6 bases). Germline CDR1 MNHNY, CDR2 SVGAGI (reference sequence). There are 12 residues in the CDR3. V was cut by 2 bases and J by 5 bases, with 6 bases left in between. In DNA form, the CDR3 reads TGTGCCAGCAGTTACAGGGGGGAGACCCAGTACTTC. Its protein product is CASSYRGETQYF.

The table lists this clone with a few counts. The CDR3 bases are TGTGCCAGCAGTGACTCGACAGGGGGCCCAGATACGCAGTATTTT. Its translation: CASSDSTGGPDTQYF. The rearrangement uses TRBV6-4 and TRBJ2-3; 10 bases align to TRBD1. The V and J ends lost 0 bases and 4 bases, in that order; junction bases with no gene match: 1. This CDR3 has 15 amino acids. Germline V gene data show CDR1 as MRHNA and CDR2 as SNTAGT.

V usage is TRBV6-5 and J usage is TRBJ2-5; weak D call: TRBD1 (5 bases). Looked up from germline, CDR1 is MNHEY and CDR2 is SVGAGI. V lost 0 bases and J lost 4, with 12 bases in between. This CDR3 is built from 15 residues. The CDR3 DNA reads TGTGCCAGCAGTTACTCTTACGCCCAGGGAGAGACCCAGTACTTC. It is translated as CASSYSYAQGETQYF.